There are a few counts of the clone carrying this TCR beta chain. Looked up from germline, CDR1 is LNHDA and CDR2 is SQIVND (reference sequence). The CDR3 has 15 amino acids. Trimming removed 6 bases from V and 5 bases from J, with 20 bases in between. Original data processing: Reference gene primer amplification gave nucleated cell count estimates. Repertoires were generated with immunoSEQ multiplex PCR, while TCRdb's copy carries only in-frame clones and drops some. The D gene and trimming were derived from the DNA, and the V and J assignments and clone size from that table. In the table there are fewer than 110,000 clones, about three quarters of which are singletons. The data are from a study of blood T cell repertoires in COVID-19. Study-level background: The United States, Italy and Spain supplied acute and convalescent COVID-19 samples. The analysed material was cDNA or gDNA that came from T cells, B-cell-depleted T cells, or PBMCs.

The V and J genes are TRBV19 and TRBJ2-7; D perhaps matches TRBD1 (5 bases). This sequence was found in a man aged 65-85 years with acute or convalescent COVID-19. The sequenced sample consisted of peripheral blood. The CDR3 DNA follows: TGTGCCAGTAGCATGGTGGGGCCGCGGATTGACGAGCAGTACTTC. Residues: CASSMVGPRIDEQYF.